The clone carrying this T cell receptor (beta chain) was recorded at least ten times. Its antigen is not identified. The sample originates from a study of neurological immune-mediated disorders. Findings and caveats of the study: Among expanded clones, no CDR3 amino acid sequences were shared across subjects, a pattern suggesting private repertoires in all groups. The greatest TCR clonal expansion occurred in HTLV-1-associated myelopathy and the least in multiple sclerosis, which fell below healthy controls. Clinical and MRI features did not associate with the cluster found in multiple sclerosis patients. The study phylogenetically grouped the repertoires of 18 of 34 multiple sclerosis patients into one related-CDR3 cluster, a possible signature.

The V gene's germline CDR1 is SGHRS and CDR2 YFSETQ. The CDR3 loop spans 18 amino acids. The V and J ends lost 3 bases and 0 bases respectively, with 19 bases between them. TCRdb re-derived calls from the 5' RACE reads in MiXCR, one entry per CDR3 protein. The sample includes about 95,000 distinct CDR3 sequences, 3% to 4% seen only once; the top ten take under 6.5%. The sequencing sample was made of PBMCs. The genes are TRBV5-1 and TRBJ1-5, with D possibly being TRBD1 (5 bases). The receptor was isolated from a young woman with multiple sclerosis. CDR3 DNA sequence: TGCGCCAGCAGCTCTTCTGAGGGGCCTCTAAATAGCAATCAGCCCCAGCATTTT. This encodes CASSSSEGPLNSNQPQHF.